Presented here are 12 T cell receptor beta chains from one specimen sequenced in a study of cytomegalovirus exposure and HLA in healthy donors. This PCR relied on a set of 60 Vbeta primers and 13 Jbeta primers. Produced via immunoSEQ multiplex PCR; TCRdb's table is partial and in-frame only. The sample holds approximately 200,000 clones, 78% seen once. The specimen was PBMCs. These receptors were obtained from a woman between 25 and 40 years old in good health and CMV-seropositive.

The chain has TRBV10-1 and TRBJ2-7, with 12 bases fitting TRBD1. The ends lost 2 bases at V and 4 bases at J; junction bases unmatched: 6. Germline V gene sequence: CDR1 WNHNN, CDR2 SYGVQD (reference sequence). This CDR3 comprises 16 residues. The CDR3 nucleotides read TGCGCCAGCAGTGAGGGGGGGGACAGGGGGCTTTACGAGCAGTACTTC. This encodes CASSEGGDRGLYEQYF.

The J gene is TRBJ1-5, the V gene TRBV19; tentatively, D is TRBD1 (6 bases). The germline V gene encodes CDR1 LNHDA and CDR2 SQIVND (reference sequence). The V end lost 7 bases, the J end lost 6 bases, and 13 bases lay between the germline ends. This CDR3 has 13 amino acids. DNA for the CDR3: TGTGCCAGTACCCCCACAGGGCGTCAGCCCCAGCATTTT. It specifies CASTPTGRQPQHF.

The V gene is TRBV6-5, the J gene TRBJ1-1; the D gene is possibly TRBD1 (5 bases). This CDR3 contains 14 residues. V lost 2 bases and J 0 bases, leaving 7 bases between the germline ends. Germline values: CDR1 MNHEY, CDR2 SVGAGI. The CDR3 DNA reads as TGTGCCAGCAGTTACCGACAGATGAACACTGAAGCTTTCTTT. It is translated as CASSYRQMNTEAFF.

In its sample, this clone was seen a few times. This chain connects TRBV19 to TRBJ1-5, with D possibly TRBD1 on 5 matching bases. V was shortened by 5 bases and J by 5 bases, with 13 bases between the two germline ends. In germline, CDR1 is LNHDA, CDR2 SQIVND (reference sequence). The CDR3 is 14 residues long. The CDR3 nucleotides are TGTGCCAGTAGTCCCCCCGGGGGGGATCAGCCCCAGCATTTT. Encoded protein: CASSPPGGDQPQHF.

CDR3 coding DNA: TGTGCCAGCAGCCGTTGGGGAGTCAACCTCTACGAGCAGTACTTC. It encodes CASSRWGVNLYEQYF. The chain uses TRBV28 and TRBJ2-7, with D possibly matching TRBD2 (5 bases). V was clipped by 6 bases and J by 3 bases, with 18 bases between them. The germline CDR1 and CDR2 sequences are MDHEN and SYDVKM. The length of the CDR3 is 15 residues.

This clone occurred once. The chain carries TRBV29-1 and TRBJ2-7, with 12 bases lining up with TRBD2. J lost 0 bases, V lost 4 bases, and 7 bases had no gene match. Per germline, CDR1 SQVTM and CDR2 ANQGSEA. This CDR3 comprises 16 residues. CDR3 bases: TGCAGCGTTGGTCCTGGACTAGCGGGGATCTCCTACGAGCAGTACTTC. Protein product: CSVGPGLAGISYEQYF.

The rearrangement uses TRBV5-6 and TRBJ2-7; D gene unclear. CDR3 length equals 14 residues. The germline V gene has CDR1 SGHDT and CDR2 YYEEEE. The V gene lost 6 bases and the J gene lost 3 bases, with 16 bases spanning the gap. In nucleotides, the CDR3 is TGTGCCAGCACCAATTCCGGGTGGGTCTACGAGCAGTACTTC. Translation gives CASTNSGWVYEQYF.

The rearrangement uses TRBV28 and TRBJ1-3; 9 nucleotides agree with TRBD1. The CDR3 spans 14 residues. Germline CDR1 MDHEN, CDR2 SYDVKM. V was pared by 5 bases and J by 8 bases, with 7 bases of the junction left unmatched. The CDR3 reads CASSARDRVYTIYF. CDR3 nucleotides: TGTGCCAGCAGTGCCCGGGACAGGGTATACACCATATATTTT.

The chain is built from TRBV6-5 and TRBJ1-1, with 8 bases that match TRBD1. The CDR3 contains 13 residues. The germline gives CDR1 MNHEY, CDR2 SVGAGI. With V trimmed by 5 bases and J by 3 bases, 2 bases remained unmatched. The CDR3 DNA follows: TGTGCCAGCAGTAGGGACAGGTACACTGAAGCTTTCTTT. Translation: CASSRDRYTEAFF.

This clone was detected only once. This chain joins TRBV19 and TRBJ1-6; weak D call: TRBD1 (5 bases). The V gene's germline CDR1 is LNHDA and CDR2 SQIVND (reference sequence). There are 14 residues in the CDR3. V was cut by 7 bases and J by 7 bases, with 14 bases left in between. CDR3 loop: CASNPPRQNSPLHF. Here the CDR3 DNA reads TGTGCCAGTAATCCTCCGAGACAGAATTCACCCCTCCACTTT.

The gene calls are TRBV4-2 and TRBJ2-3; 12 bases agree with TRBD2. The germline V gene has CDR1 LGHNA and CDR2 YNFKEQ. The CDR3 totals 19 residues. The V segment lost 0 bases and the J segment 4 bases; nucleotides outside the gene matches: 11. CDR3 DNA sequence: TGTGCCAGCAGCCAAGATCCTAGCGGGGGGGCCAGTCGATCAGATACGCAGTATTTT. Protein sequence: CASSQDPSGGASRSDTQYF.

This chain links TRBV2 with TRBJ2-2, with 11 bases that match TRBD2. Germline CDR1 reads SNHLY; CDR2 reads FYNNEI. V was clipped by 5 bases and J by 5 bases; unmatched bases: 7. The CDR3 consists of 16 residues. CDR3 sequence: CASSPSSGRLTGELFF. The CDR3 region has the DNA TGTGCCAGCAGTCCCTCTAGCGGGAGGTTAACCGGGGAGCTGTTTTTT.